This TCR beta chain was identified in a study of OX40 agonist ivuxolimab in advanced cancers. For the study at large: The patients received agonistic anti-OX40 (CD134) antibody ivuxolimab. Patients got intravenous ivuxolimab at 0.01 to 10 mg/kg every 2 weeks.

Regarding the study as a whole: Low normalized T-cell clonal expansion also characterized some of the nonresponders. Expanded clones were, on average, more numerous in CD8+ T cells than in CD4+.

Profiling relied on immunoSEQ multiplex PCR, and the TCRdb table lists in-frame clones only, not all of them. Of 90,000 to 120,000 clones in the sample, around 90% are singletons; the top ten hold around 0.61%. The V and J ends lost 1 base and 6 bases, in that order; junction bases with no gene match: 9. Germline V gives CDR1 MGHRA, CDR2 YSYEKL. The CDR3 is made up of 15 amino acids. Worth noting for this clone: Its antigen remains unidentified.

The specimen comprised CD4+ or CD8+ T cells sorted from blood, sampled in a trial of the OX40 agonist ivuxolimab. This TCR came from an adult with an advanced solid tumor such as melanoma, head and neck, liver or kidney cancer. The chain joins TRBV4-1 to TRBJ2-7, with 7 bases that match TRBD1. The CDR3 spells CASSQAGQEFTEQYF. The CDR3 DNA follows: TGCGCCAGCAGCCAAGCCGGACAGGAGTTCACCGAGCAGTACTTC.